The 4 T cell receptor beta chains given below trace back to one sample, sequenced in a study of cytomegalovirus exposure and HLA in healthy donors. With 60 Vbeta and 13 Jbeta primers, the PCR was carried out. TCRdb's copy holds only in-frame clones and misses some; the assay was immunoSEQ multiplex PCR. This table holds around 200,000 clones, 70% to 80% found once. Source material: PBMCs. These receptor sequences come from a girl aged 2 to 10 in good health and CMV-seronegative.

J is TRBJ1-1 and V is TRBV7-9, with TRBD1 identical over 10 bases. This CDR3 is 15 amino acids long. J gave up 6 bases and V 2 bases, and 6 bases lay outside the gene matches. Germline V CDR1 and CDR2: SEHNR, FQNEAQ (reference sequence). CDR3 DNA sequence: TGTGCCAGCAGCTTAAGGACAGGGGGAGGGTCTGAAGCTTTCTTT. It codes for CASSLRTGGGSEAFF.

Note on this clone: Within the sample, other DNA sequences also encode this same CDR3. The chain carries TRBV9 and TRBJ2-1; 9 bases agree with TRBD2. Germline CDR1 and CDR2: SGDLS and YYNGEE. Trimming removed 3 bases from V and 2 bases from J; junction bases left unmatched: 3. This CDR3 contains 15 residues. The DNA for the CDR3 is TGTGCCAGCAGCGCGAGCGGGGGGACCTACAATGAGCAGTTCTTC. As protein: CASSASGGTYNEQFF. The full variable domain, in which reference TRBV9 and TRBJ2-1 provide the parts outside the CDR3, is DSGVTQTPKHLITATGQRVTLRCSPRSGDLSVYWYQQSLDQGLQFLIQYYNGEERAKGNILERFSAQQFPDLHSELNLSSLELGDSALYFCASSASGGTYNEQFFGPGTRLTVL.

This clone was picked up a small number of times. The chain is built from TRBV6-6 and TRBJ1-6; D is perhaps TRBD1 (5 bases). The CDR3 is made up of 14 amino acids. The V end was cut by 2 bases, the J end by 7 bases, with 9 bases between. Germline assignment: CDR1 MNHNY and CDR2 SVGAGI (reference sequence). DNA of the CDR3: TGTGCCAGCAGTTACCCAGGGCCGAATTCACCCCTCCACTTT. It encodes CASSYPGPNSPLHF.

The J gene is TRBJ1-2, the V gene TRBV19; D gene unclear. The CDR3 loop spans 15 amino acids. Deletions cut 3 bases from V and 6 bases from J, with 17 bases between. From germline, CDR1 is LNHDA and CDR2 SQIVND (reference sequence). In DNA, the CDR3 is TGTGCCAGTAGTATGTTGGCGGAATTCCCTAATGGCTACACCTTC. Translation gives CASSMLAEFPNGYTF.